These T cell receptor beta chains were read from a single sample in a study of regulatory T cells in long-lasting Graves disease. TCRdb reprocessed the multiplex PCR reads with MiXCR, giving one entry per CDR3 protein. The sample holds about 620,000 distinct CDR3 sequences, around 17% seen once. The sample was also reused in another study, on T cells in Graves' hyperthyroidism and ophthalmopathy.

The sequenced sample was peripheral blood mononuclear cells (PBMCs), obtained at new diagnosis, from a patient treated with antithyroid drugs. These receptors all come from a woman aged 25-40 years with Graves disease. CDR3s include the opening cysteine and the closing phenylalanine or tryptophan. D genes are given only for firm matches. Rows may omit the clone size; those that give it use once, few, many or a size class.

>TRBV20-1|-|TRBD1|TRBJ1-3
CSAREITGAGNTIYF
TGCAGTGCTAGAGAGATCACAGGGGCTGGAAACACCATATATTTT
>TRBV5-5|many|-|TRBJ2-3
CASSPGHRTDTQYF
TGTGCCAGCAGCCCCGGTCACCGCACAGATACGCAGTATTTT
>TRBV6-2/TRBV6-3|-|-|TRBJ2-7
CASSERHLWTEQYF
TGTGCCAGCAGTGAACGGCATCTGTGGACCGAGCAGTACTTC
>TRBV20-1|-|-|TRBJ1-3
CSAPTRTVSGNTIYF
TGCAGTGCTCCGACCAGGACGGTCTCTGGAAACACCATATATTTT
>TRBV10-3|-|TRBD1|TRBJ1-5
CAIKGDSSNQPQHF
TGTGCCATCAAAGGGGACAGTTCCAATCAGCCCCAGCATTTT
>TRBV29-1|many|TRBD2|TRBJ2-2
CSVLLAGVAWRAGELFF
TGCAGCGTTCTATTAGCGGGAGTTGCTTGGCGTGCCGGGGAGCTGTTTTTT
>TRBV18|many|TRBD2|TRBJ2-3
CASSPGGDTQYF
TGTGCCAGCTCACCCGGGGGGGATACGCAGTATTTT
>TRBV10-3|many|-|TRBJ1-6
CATRGGNSPLHF
TGTGCCACCCGCGGCGGGAATTCACCCCTCCACTTT
>TRBV11-1|few|-|TRBJ2-1
CASSQRTLNEQFF
TGTGCCAGCAGCCAACGAACCCTCAATGAGCAGTTCTTC
>TRBV12-3/TRBV12-4|once|TRBD1|TRBJ2-4
CASNPGQGAKNIQCF
TGTGCCAGCAATCCGGGACAGGGAGCCAAAAACATTCAGTGCTTC
>TRBV19|few|TRBD2|TRBJ2-7
CASSRASGRSKWSYEQYF
TGTGCCAGTAGTAGGGCTAGCGGGAGATCGAAGTGGTCCTACGAGCAGTACTTC
>TRBV28|-|TRBD1|TRBJ1-1
CASSFRGSMKEAFF
TGTGCCAGCAGTTTCAGGGGGAGTATGAAAGAAGCTTTCTTT
>TRBV12-5|many|-|TRBJ2-3
CASGLGTTSDTQYF
TGTGCTAGTGGTTTGGGAACCACCTCCGATACGCAGTATTTT
>TRBV20-1|-|-|TRBJ2-7
CSASTIRGVAYEQYF
TGCAGTGCTAGCACCATTCGAGGGGTGGCCTACGAGCAGTACTTC
>TRBV7-9|-|TRBD2|TRBJ2-7
CASSLENQRTSYYEQYF
TGTGCCAGCAGCTTAGAAAACCAGCGGACTAGCTACTACGAGCAGTACTTC
>TRBV4-1|-|TRBD1|TRBJ1-1
CASSHLGQGWTEAFF
TGCGCCAGCAGCCATCTCGGACAGGGTTGGACTGAAGCTTTCTTT
>TRBV5-1|-|TRBD1|TRBJ2-5
CASSSGQGQTQYF
TGCGCCAGCAGCTCCGGACAGGGCCAGACCCAGTACTTC
>TRBV3-1|-|TRBD1|TRBJ1-2
CASSQGDRRDYGYTF
TGTGCCAGCAGCCAAGGGGACAGGCGGGACTATGGCTACACCTTC
>TRBV28|many|-|TRBJ1-5
CASSDQIYSNQPQHF
TGTGCCAGCAGCGACCAGATTTATAGCAATCAGCCCCAGCATTTT
>TRBV5-6|few|-|TRBJ2-7
CASSRGLGAAPYEQYF
TGTGCCAGCAGCCGGGGTCTCGGAGCCGCACCCTACGAGCAGTACTTC
>TRBV24-1|many|-|TRBJ2-1
CATSGLGHRQFF
TGTGCCACCAGTGGATTGGGACATAGGCAGTTCTTC
>TRBV15|-|-|TRBJ2-3
CATQPVHPWRGTQYF
TGTGCCACGCAGCCCGTCCACCCCTGGCGGGGTACGCAGTATTTT
>TRBV7-2|-|-|TRBJ1-1
CASSRDVREAFF
TGTGCCAGCAGCCGAGACGTACGAGAAGCTTTCTTT
>TRBV24-1|few|-|TRBJ2-1
CATSGGGISDEQFF
TGTGCCACCTCAGGCGGGGGCATTAGCGATGAGCAGTTCTTC
>TRBV7-2|-|TRBD2|TRBJ2-1
CASTRLAGNYNEQFF
TGTGCCAGCACGCGACTAGCGGGGAACTACAATGAGCAGTTCTTC
>TRBV27|many|-|TRBJ2-7
CASSLSPGSYEQYF
TGTGCCAGCAGTTTATCTCCAGGCTCCTACGAGCAGTACTTC
>TRBV6-1|many|TRBD1|TRBJ1-5
CASSPWGDRAIQPQHF
TGTGCCAGCAGTCCTTGGGGGGACAGGGCCATTCAGCCCCAGCATTTT
>TRBV7-3|many|-|TRBJ2-3
CASSSLPEEAQYF
TGTGCCAGCAGCTCACTCCCCGAGGAGGCGCAGTATTTT
>TRBV9|many|TRBD2|TRBJ2-1
CASSVGLAGINEQFF
TGTGCCAGCAGCGTGGGACTAGCGGGTATCAATGAGCAGTTCTTC
>TRBV20-1|many|-|TRBJ2-3
CSARDPPYTQYF
TGCAGTGCTAGGGACCCGCCGTATACGCAGTATTTT
>TRBV20-1|many|-|TRBJ2-3
CSARSGGVTDTQYF
TGCAGTGCTAGGTCGGGCGGGGTCACAGATACGCAGTATTTT